These T cell receptor beta chains were read from a single sample in a study of T cell repertoires in cytomegalovirus infection. Using its own MiXCR run on the reads, TCRdb lists one record per CDR3 protein. The data contain more than 35,000 distinct CDR3 sequences, 52% of them singletons. Their specific antigens are unknown. Here the sequenced sample was CD8+ T cells from cultured PBMCs, taken from culture after CMV antigen stimulation. These TCRs come from a human donor in good health (CMV status not recorded). Some clones in this sample may be carry-over from other donors' samples. The CDR3 runs from the conserved cysteine through the conserved F or W. D genes are given only for firm matches. Only part of the rows carry a size: once, few, many, or a class if the clone is expanded.

12 | TRBJ2-5 | - | - | TRBV6-1 | TGTGCCAGCAGTGAAGTTCTGGGGACCCAGTACTTC | CASSEVLGTQYF
17 | TRBJ1-5 | - | - | TRBV20-1 | TGCAGTGCGAAAAACCAAGACCGGCCTTGGGAAAATCAGCCCCAGCATTTT | CSAKNQDRPWENQPQHF
15 | TRBJ2-1 | - | - | TRBV7-9 | TGTGCCAGCAGTGGGGCGGTGTCGGCGAGGGATGAGCAGTTCTTC | CASSGAVSARDEQFF
15 | TRBJ1-1 | - | - | TRBV4-1 | TGCGCCAGCAGCCAAGGTGCCAGGGGGAACACTGAAGCTTTCTTT | CASSQGARGNTEAFF
15 | TRBJ1-5 | - | - | TRBV19 | TGTGCCAGTAGTATGAGGGGGGTAAGGTATCAGCCCCAGCATTTT | CASSMRGVRYQPQHF
12 | TRBJ2-3 | - | - | TRBV7-6 | TGTGCCAGCAGCGATAGCACAGATACGCAGTATTTT | CASSDSTDTQYF
17 | TRBJ1-1 | - | - | TRBV11-2 | TGTGCCAGCAGCTTAGAGCTGGGGGACTCCGTGAACACTGAAGCTTTCTTT | CASSLELGDSVNTEAFF
14 | TRBJ2-7 | few | TRBD1 | TRBV7-9 | TGTGCCAGCAGCTCCCGGGACAGGTCCTACGAGCAGTACTTC | CASSSRDRSYEQYF
15 | TRBJ2-7 | once | TRBD1 | TRBV7-9 | TGTGCCAGCATACCAAAGGGGGCGAGCTCCTACGAGCAGTACTTC | CASIPKGASSYEQYF
15 | TRBJ1-1 | few | - | TRBV7-2 | TGTGCCAGCAGCTCCTACCTGACAGGCGGGTTTGAAGCTTTCTTT | CASSSYLTGGFEAFF
16 | TRBJ1-5 | - | - | TRBV7-8 | TGTGCCAGCAGCTTAGAGACGACGGTTAGCAATCAGCCCCAGCATTTT | CASSLETTVSNQPQHF
13 | TRBJ1-6 | once | - | TRBV9 | TGTGCCAGCAGCGTAGGGGGGAATTCACCCCTCCACTTT | CASSVGGNSPLHF
15 | TRBJ2-3 | - | TRBD2 | TRBV27 | TGTGCCAGCTTAGCGGGAGTTCGTAGCACAGATACGCAGTATTTT | CASLAGVRSTDTQYF
16 | TRBJ2-5 | - | TRBD2 | TRBV28 | TGTGCCAGCAGTTCTAACCGACTAGCGGGAGGGGAGACCCAGTACTTC | CASSSNRLAGGETQYF
15 | TRBJ2-3 | - | - | TRBV4-3 | TGCGCCAGCAGCCAAGCGGAAGTAAGCACAGATACGCAGTATTTT | CASSQAEVSTDTQYF
15 | TRBJ2-2 | - | TRBD1 | TRBV12-3/TRBV12-4 | TGTGCCAGCAGGACTTCAGGGGGCTTTCCCGGGGAGCTGTTTTTT | CASRTSGGFPGELFF
12 | TRBJ1-1 | - | - | TRBV4-2 | TGTGCCAGCAGCCTAGGACAAGCTGAAGCTTTCTTT | CASSLGQAEAFF
18 | TRBJ1-5 | - | - | TRBV28 | TGTGCCAGCAGTTTAGGGATGGCAGTAGAGCATAGCAATCAGCCCCAGCATTTT | CASSLGMAVEHSNQPQHF
13 | TRBJ2-1 | - | - | TRBV7-6 | TGTGCCAGCAGCTTAGCAGGGGGAAGCGAGCAGTTCTTC | CASSLAGGSEQFF
16 | TRBJ2-3 | few | - | TRBV2 | TGTGCCAGCAGTGACCCGAGCGGGCCTAGCACAGATACGCAGTATTTT | CASSDPSGPSTDTQYF
18 | TRBJ2-6 | - | TRBD2 | TRBV14 | TGTGCCAGCAGCTCAGTCCCGGGGGACTACTCTGGGGCCAACGTCCTGACTTTC | CASSSVPGDYSGANVLTF
13 | TRBJ1-6 | once | - | TRBV27 | TGTGCCAGCAGTCTCAGGGGTTTTGCACCCCTCCACTTT | CASSLRGFAPLHF
16 | TRBJ2-7 | - | - | TRBV4-1 | TGCGCCAGCAGCCAAAAGTGGGACTTGCTGATCGACGAGCAGTACTTC | CASSQKWDLLIDEQYF
14 | TRBJ2-3 | - | - | TRBV7-3 | TGTGCCAGCAGCTTAGGCCGGAGCACAGATACGCAGTATTTT | CASSLGRSTDTQYF
15 | TRBJ2-3 | - | - | TRBV27 | TGTGCCAGCAGTTTATCGGGAGACCCCACAGATACGCAGTATTTT | CASSLSGDPTDTQYF
13 | TRBJ2-1 | - | - | TRBV29-1 | TGCAGCGATCGACAGGGAGGCACCAATGAGCAGTTCTTC | CSDRQGGTNEQFF
16 | TRBJ2-1 | - | - | TRBV7-2 | TGTGCCAGCAGCCCGCGGGGACAGATCTCCTACAATGAGCAGTTCTTC | CASSPRGQISYNEQFF
15 | TRBJ2-2 | few | - | TRBV11-3 | TGTGCCAGCAGCTTAGATCGACAGAACACCGGGGAGCTGTTTTTT | CASSLDRQNTGELFF
15 | TRBJ1-1 | - | - | TRBV6-1 | TGTGCCAGCAGTGAATGGGGAGACTCGAACACTGAAGCTTTCTTT | CASSEWGDSNTEAFF
14 | TRBJ2-3 | - | TRBD2 | TRBV7-8 | TGTGCCAGCAGCCCCGGGAGGGCCCAAGATACGCAGTATTTT | CASSPGRAQDTQYF
13 | TRBJ1-2 | few | - | TRBV20-1 | TGCAGTGCTAGCGACGGGTCGGACTATGGCTACACCTTC | CSASDGSDYGYTF
15 | TRBJ2-7 | - | - | TRBV7-7 | TGTGCCAGCAGCTCTGGAGCGGGCGGCTCCTACGAGCAGTACTTC | CASSSGAGGSYEQYF
13 | TRBJ1-1 | once | - | TRBV27 | TGTGCCAGCAGTTTACCGGGGGGCACTGAAGCTTTCTTT | CASSLPGGTEAFF